This TCR beta chain was recorded in a study of T-cell reconstitution after alpha-beta-depleted transplantation in children. Findings and limits, study-wide: By about two months after transplant, alpha-beta T cells reportedly arose from several hundred graft clones that had expanded. Day-60 TCRbeta diversity that was high in some patients was derived from surviving recipient T cells and thymic progenitors. The authors attributed T-cell counts and diversity one year after transplant mostly to newly produced T cells.

Unique molecular identifiers tagged the TCRbeta library. TCRdb analysed the PCR reads with MiXCR anew, one entry per CDR3 protein. The sample contains hundreds of thousands of distinct CDR3 sequences, roughly 17% of which appear only once. This clonotype has just a few counts. Its antigen is not identified. The germline gives CDR1 LNHNV, CDR2 YYDKDF (reference sequence). The CDR3 extends over 20 amino acids. V lost 2 bases and J lost 2; bases outside the gene matches: 17. The TCR was taken from a male patient aged 2-9 years who had a stem cell transplant for acute lymphoblastic leukemia, so the T cells may come from the graft donor. The rearrangement uses TRBV15 and TRBJ2-2, with 7 positions matching TRBD1. Source: PBMCs, mostly from graft donor cells, taken 360 days after TCRalphabeta/CD19-depleted stem cell transplant. The CDR3 region has the DNA TGTGCCACCAGCAGAAACCCCGGGACAGCACTTTTATTAAACACCGGGGAGCTGTTTTTT. It yields the protein CATSRNPGTALLLNTGELFF.